One and the same sample provided the 22 T cell receptor beta chains below, sequenced in a study of radiotherapy plus CTLA-4 blockade in lung cancer. Profiling relied on immunoSEQ multiplex PCR, and the TCRdb table lists in-frame clones only, not all of them. The table has fewer than 85,000 clones, approximately 86% seen once. The starting material was peripheral blood, obtained from a patient treated with radiotherapy plus ipilimumab. These receptors all stem from a human donor with non-small cell lung cancer who had stable disease on radiotherapy plus ipilimumab.

The J gene is TRBJ2-3, the V gene TRBV2; TRBD2 agrees at 11 bases. The V and J ends lost 4 bases and 5 bases, in that order; junction bases with no gene match: 5. There are 15 residues in the CDR3. Germline loops: CDR1 SNHLY, CDR2 FYNNEI. Here the CDR3 DNA reads TGTGCCAGCAGTGGACTAGCGGGAAGAGGAGATACGCAGTATTTT. Its translation: CASSGLAGRGDTQYF.

This clone was found a few times. V and J are TRBV28 and TRBJ1-5, with D perhaps TRBD1 (5 bases). Germline CDR1 reads MDHEN; CDR2 reads SYDVKM. Between the trimmed V and J ends, which lost 8 bases and 4 bases, there was a span of 21 bases. There are 16 residues in the CDR3. The CDR3 nucleotides are TGTGCCAGCGGTCCGAGAACGGGACTGTTTAATCAGCCCCAGCATTTT. This codes for CASGPRTGLFNQPQHF.

The V and J genes are TRBV7-2 and TRBJ2-2; TRBD2 aligns across 12 bases. This CDR3 is built from 18 residues. Looked up from germline, CDR1 is SGHTA and CDR2 is FQGNSA. With 2 bases clipped from V and 5 bases from J, the junction kept 9 bases outside the gene matches. CDR3 in DNA: TGTGCCAGCAGCTTAAGGCTAGCGGGGGGGCCCTTAACCGGGGAGCTGTTTTTT. Its translation is CASSLRLAGGPLTGELFF.

The rearrangement joins TRBV28 to TRBJ2-7; 15 positions agree with TRBD2. The CDR3 loop spans 17 amino acids. Trimming at V came to 7 bases and at J to 2 bases, leaving 9 bases not matched to a gene. From germline, CDR1 is MDHEN and CDR2 SYDVKM. Here the CDR3 DNA reads TGTGCCAGCATCTCGGGACTAGCGGGAGGTCGGGCCTACGAGCAGTACTTC. Amino acids: CASISGLAGGRAYEQYF.

This chain connects TRBV14 to TRBJ2-1; TRBD2 agrees at 12 bases. The trim removed 5 bases at V and 3 bases at J, leaving 17 bases unmatched. Per germline, CDR1 SGHDN and CDR2 FVKESK. The CDR3 is 20 residues long. CDR3 sequence reads: CASSGSGTSGLGALYNEQFF. DNA for the CDR3: TGTGCCAGCAGCGGAAGCGGGACTAGCGGGTTGGGGGCCCTCTACAATGAGCAGTTCTTC.

The rearrangement joins TRBV27 to TRBJ1-2; no clear D gene. The CDR3 length is 15 residues. CDR1 and CDR2 from the germline V gene are MNHEY and SMNVEV (reference sequence). V lost 5 bases and J lost 0, with 13 bases in between. CDR3 sequence reads: CASSGSPRTNYGYTF. As DNA, the CDR3 is TGTGCCAGCAGTGGATCTCCCAGGACTAACTATGGCTACACCTTC.

The J gene is TRBJ2-7, the V gene TRBV28, with D perhaps matching TRBD1 (6 bases). The CDR3 runs 11 residues. V was pared by 10 bases and J by 6 bases, with 13 bases between. Germline lookup yields CDR1 MDHEN and CDR2 SYDVKM. The CDR3 DNA reads as TGTGCCACTACACAGGGTCGCGAGCAGTACTTC. Translating gives CATTQGREQYF.

V usage is TRBV7-6 and J usage is TRBJ1-1; 9 nucleotides match TRBD1. V lost 4 bases to trimming and J lost 3 bases; unmatched junction nucleotides: 9. The CDR3 length is 16 residues. In germline, CDR1 is SGHVS, CDR2 FNYEAQ. The DNA for the CDR3 is TGTGCCAGCAGCTATTTGCCGGGACAGGGAGACACTGAAGCTTTCTTT. It codes for CASSYLPGQGDTEAFF.

The chain links TRBV27 to TRBJ1-2; maybe TRBD1 (6 bases). Germline CDR1 and CDR2: MNHEY and SMNVEV (reference sequence). This CDR3 comprises 15 residues. Trimming shortened V by 7 bases and J by 4 bases, and 19 bases separated the two germline ends. CDR3 region: CASTPAGAQGYGYTF. The CDR3 nucleotides read TGTGCCAGCACCCCTGCGGGGGCGCAGGGCTATGGCTACACCTTC.

This clone was detected a few times. A junction boundary mismatches the germline segment, possibly from a read error. This chain joins TRBV7-7 and TRBJ2-7, with a tentative D call TRBD2 (5 bases). This CDR3 spans 14 amino acids. Per the germline V gene, CDR1 is SSHAT and CDR2 is FNYEAQ (reference sequence). The chain's CDR3 is CASSLTGTVSEQYF. As DNA, the CDR3 is TGTGCTAGCAGCTTAACGGGAACGGTATCCGAGCAGTACTTC.

The table lists this clone with a count of one. The chain is built from TRBV2 and TRBJ2-1; D perhaps matches TRBD2 (6 bases). The CDR3 contains 14 residues. V lost 9 bases and J lost 9, with 21 bases in between. Germline-derived CDR1 and CDR2 are SNHLY and FYNNEI. CDR3 region: CASSPMGGQVEQFF. CDR3 sequence (DNA): TGTGCCAGTAGTCCAATGGGAGGCCAAGTTGAGCAGTTCTTC.

The rearrangement uses TRBV10-2 and TRBJ2-7; 9 nucleotides line up with TRBD1. Germline V gene lookup returns CDR1 WSHSY and CDR2 SAAADI. V shed 3 bases and J 3 bases; nucleotides not matched to a gene: 6. The CDR3 is 15 residues long. Here the CDR3 DNA reads TGCGCCAGCAGTGACGAGGAGACAGGGGGCTACGAGCAGTACTTC. Its protein product is CASSDEETGGYEQYF.

V usage is TRBV6-1 and J usage is TRBJ1-2; D not resolved. Trimming pared 2 bases from V and 5 bases from J, leaving 15 bases between. Germline CDR1 MNHNS, CDR2 SASEGT. CDR3 length: 15 amino acids. The CDR3 DNA reads TGTGCCAGCAGTGAAAGACCCCCCGGCGGGTATGGCTACACCTTC. It encodes CASSERPPGGYGYTF.

J is TRBJ2-3 and V is TRBV19, with D hard to call. Trimming removed 6 bases at V and 4 bases at J, with 8 bases between. There are 12 residues in the CDR3. Germline lookup yields CDR1 LNHDA and CDR2 SQIVND (reference sequence). CDR3 amino acids: CASSRYPDTQYF. The CDR3 nucleotides read TGTGCCAGTAGCCGATACCCAGATACGCAGTATTTT.

The J gene is TRBJ1-4, the V gene TRBV6-5, with 8 nucleotides matching TRBD1. The CDR3 is 14 residues long. V lost 7 bases to trimming and J lost 9 bases; unmatched junction nucleotides: 10. Germline V lookup: CDR1 MNHEY, CDR2 SVGAGI. CDR3 residues: CASTADRGSKKLFF. The CDR3 bases are TGTGCCAGCACCGCAGACAGGGGTAGTAAAAAACTGTTTTTT.

The V and J genes are TRBV7-6 and TRBJ2-5, with TRBD1 identical over 8 bases. V trimming: 5 bases; J trimming: 1 base; junction bases outside the gene matches: 6. CDR1 is SGHVS and CDR2 is FNYEAQ in the germline V gene. The CDR3 consists of 15 residues. CDR3 DNA: TGTGCCAGCAGCGCGAACCAGGGGGCCCAAGAGACCCAGTACTTC. It specifies CASSANQGAQETQYF.

CDR3 sequence reads: CASSYSGRGNTEAFF. CDR3 nucleotides: TGTGCCAGCAGCTACTCCGGACGAGGGAACACTGAAGCTTTCTTT. The J gene is TRBJ1-1, the V gene TRBV7-9; no clear D gene. The CDR3 spans 15 residues. V gave up 4 bases and J gave up 1 base, with 13 bases separating them. Germline lookup yields CDR1 SEHNR and CDR2 FQNEAQ (reference sequence).

The CDR3 here is CASRSYEQYF. In nucleotides, the CDR3 is TGTGCCAGTCGTTCCTACGAGCAGTACTTC. This sequence joins TRBV6-5 and TRBJ2-7; no clear D gene. The CDR3 length is 10 residues. The V end was cut by 9 bases, the J end by 1 base, with 4 bases between. Looked up from germline, CDR1 is MNHEY and CDR2 is SVGAGI.

This clone was detected only once. The CDR3 loop reads CASSSKDWLQETQYF. CDR3 DNA sequence: TGTGCCAGCAGCTCAAAGGACTGGCTCCAAGAGACCCAGTACTTC. The rearrangement links TRBV11-2 to TRBJ2-5, with TRBD2 as a possible D gene (5 bases). V was pared by 4 bases and J by 1 base, with 13 bases between. CDR3 size: 15 residues. CDR1 and CDR2 from the germline V gene are SGHAT and FQNNGV.

This sequence joins TRBV19 and TRBJ2-2; 7 bases agree with TRBD1. Germline V lookup: CDR1 LNHDA, CDR2 SQIVND (reference sequence). V dropped 6 bases and J dropped 5; count of bases not matched to a gene: 12. The CDR3 consists of 16 residues. Here the CDR3 reads CASSRRTGDKTGELFF. Written as DNA, the CDR3 is TGTGCCAGTAGCAGGCGAACAGGGGACAAAACCGGGGAGCTGTTTTTT.

The V and J genes are TRBV5-1 and TRBJ2-2; D is possibly TRBD2 (5 bases). This CDR3 contains 15 residues. Germline V CDR1 and CDR2: SGHRS, YFSETQ. Trimming pared 0 bases from V and 4 bases from J, leaving 10 bases between. In nucleotides, the CDR3 is TGCGCCAGCAGCTTGGTTTCTGCGGGCACCGGGGAGCTGTTTTTT. It codes for CASSLVSAGTGELFF.

The chain uses TRBV19 and TRBJ1-2, with TRBD1 identical over 7 bases. This CDR3 contains 18 residues. J lost 0 bases, V lost 4 bases, and 14 bases had no gene match. Germline CDR1 is LNHDA and CDR2 is SQIVND (reference sequence). The CDR3 spells CASSTNRDSRQANYGYTF. CDR3 in DNA: TGTGCCAGTAGTACTAACCGGGACAGTCGTCAAGCTAACTATGGCTACACCTTC.